The 15 T cell receptor beta chains given below trace back to one sample, sequenced in a study of cytomegalovirus exposure and HLA in healthy donors. Primers: 60 Vbeta forward and 13 Jbeta reverse. The data were produced by immunoSEQ multiplex PCR, yet TCRdb's version contains in-frame clones alone and is incomplete. The data hold approximately 220,000 clones, with about three quarters observed a single time. The source material was PBMCs. Receptors were obtained from a male donor in good health and CMV-seronegative.

A single count supports this clone. An end of the junction differs from the germline gene, which may be a read error. The rearrangement uses TRBV7-9 and TRBJ2-7, with D perhaps matching TRBD1 (6 bases). Germline V lookup: CDR1 SEHNR, CDR2 FQNEAQ (reference sequence). This CDR3 has 16 amino acids. The CDR3 is CSSSQEVQGFSYEQYF. The CDR3 DNA reads TGTTCCAGCAGCCAAGAAGTCCAGGGGTTCTCCTACGAGCAGTACTTC.

The chain uses TRBV5-1 and TRBJ2-1; 10 positions match TRBD2. The germline CDR1 and CDR2 sequences are SGHRS and YFSETQ. The CDR3 consists of 15 residues. V shed 7 bases and J 6 bases; nucleotides not matched to a gene: 10. As DNA, the CDR3 is TGCGCCAGCGGACTCGCTAGCGGGAGCCTCAATGAGCAGTTCTTC. This translates into CASGLASGSLNEQFF.

This chain uses TRBV7-9 with TRBJ2-5; weak D call: TRBD2 (5 bases). This CDR3 is 15 amino acids long. The germline V gene encodes CDR1 SEHNR and CDR2 FQNEAQ (reference sequence). V was cut by 1 base and J by 4 bases, with 13 bases left in between. The CDR3 loop reads CASSLGRDAVETQYF. The CDR3 nucleotides are TGTGCCAGCAGCTTAGGACGGGATGCTGTAGAGACCCAGTACTTC. The full variable domain, completed using reference TRBV7-9 and TRBJ2-5, is DTGVSQNPRHKITKRGQNVTFRCDPISEHNRLYWYRQTLGQGPEFLTYFQNEAQLEKSRLLSDRFSAERPKGSFSTLEIQRTEQGDSAMYLCASSLGRDAVETQYFGPGTRLLVL.

This clone was picked up a small number of times. The rearrangement uses TRBV10-3 and TRBJ1-4; 9 bases map to TRBD1. This CDR3 region has 17 residues. V dropped 3 bases and J dropped 2; count of bases not matched to a gene: 7. Germline V gives CDR1 ENHRY, CDR2 SYGVKD. CDR3 in DNA: TGTGCCATCAGTGATCCGGGACAGGGTTTTACTAATGAAAAACTGTTTTTT. This gives the protein CAISDPGQGFTNEKLFF.

Of note for this clone: The same CDR3 also results from other DNA sequences found in this sample. The chain combines TRBV7-2 with TRBJ2-5; maybe TRBD2 (5 bases). V was cut by 5 bases and J by 4 bases, with 11 bases left in between. Germline CDR1 and CDR2: SGHTA and FQGNSA. This CDR3 region has 13 residues. The CDR3 spells CASSLLGGETQYF. The CDR3, as DNA: TGTGCCAGCAGCCTTCTAGGAGGAGAGACCCAGTACTTC.

The chain carries TRBV2 and TRBJ1-2; D remains unclear. V dropped 3 bases and J dropped 4 bases, with 9 bases sitting between them. CDR3 length equals 13 residues. In germline, CDR1 is SNHLY, CDR2 FYNNEI. CDR3 coding DNA: TGTGCCAGCAGTGATTCGGCGGGCTATGGCTACACCTTC. Protein product: CASSDSAGYGYTF.

Here the CDR3 DNA reads TGTGCCAGCAGTACAAACGCGGGGGGGCGGCAGCCCCAGCATTTT. Its protein product is CASSTNAGGRQPQHF. The genes are TRBV27 and TRBJ1-5; tentatively, D is TRBD1 (6 bases). With 5 bases removed from V and 7 bases from J, the gap between germline ends came to 18 bases. The CDR3 covers 15 residues. The germline V gene encodes CDR1 MNHEY and CDR2 SMNVEV (reference sequence).

The gene calls are TRBV30 and TRBJ1-6, with 7 bases identical to TRBD1. Trimming at V came to 5 bases and at J to 8 bases, leaving 3 bases not matched to a gene. Germline loops: CDR1 GTSNPN, CDR2 SVGIG (reference sequence). CDR3 length: 12 residues. CDR3 sequence (DNA): TGTGCCTGGGGACAGGTTTATTCACCCCTCCACTTT. It codes for CAWGQVYSPLHF.

The rearrangement links TRBV9 to TRBJ2-1; 8 bases fit TRBD1. With V trimmed by 0 bases and J by 8 bases, 7 bases remained unmatched. The germline gives CDR1 SGDLS, CDR2 YYNGEE. This CDR3 contains 15 residues. The CDR3 spells CASSVEGRGHDEQFF. The CDR3 nucleotides read TGTGCCAGCAGCGTAGAGGGCAGGGGGCACGATGAGCAGTTCTTC.

The V and J genes are TRBV19 and TRBJ1-2; 7 bases map to TRBD1. This CDR3 has 16 residues. Germline CDR1 LNHDA, CDR2 SQIVND (reference sequence). The V segment lost 5 bases and the J segment 0 bases; nucleotides outside the gene matches: 9. For the CDR3, the DNA is TGTGCCAGTAGTCTGAGCTCCGGGACAGCTAACTATGGCTACACCTTC. As protein: CASSLSSGTANYGYTF.

This chain links TRBV18 with TRBJ2-1; 10 nucleotides align to TRBD1. The CDR3 loop spans 16 amino acids. V lost 3 bases to trimming and J lost 4 bases; unmatched junction nucleotides: 6. Germline V CDR1 and CDR2: KGHSH, LQKENI. Here the CDR3 reads CASSPLGTGVYNEQFF. As DNA, the CDR3 is TGTGCCAGCTCACCTCTCGGGACAGGGGTGTACAATGAGCAGTTCTTC.

This clone appeared a single time. The chain links TRBV9 to TRBJ2-1, with D tentatively TRBD2 (6 bases). Trimming removed 0 bases at V and 5 bases at J, with 15 bases between. The CDR3 covers 16 residues. Per germline, CDR1 SGDLS and CDR2 YYNGEE. The CDR3, as DNA: TGTGCCAGCAGCGTAGTTGGAGGGGCCTACGACAATGAGCAGTTCTTC. Amino acids: CASSVVGGAYDNEQFF.

V gene TRBV19 combines with J gene TRBJ1-5, with TRBD1 matching 9 bases. The CDR3 length is 16 residues. Germline CDR1 LNHDA, CDR2 SQIVND (reference sequence). The J segment lost 2 bases and the V segment lost 4 bases, leaving 6 bases of the junction unmatched. CDR3 DNA sequence: TGTGCCAGTAGTAAATACAGGGGGCAGGGCAATCAGCCCCAGCATTTT. Its translation is CASSKYRGQGNQPQHF.

The V gene is TRBV27, the J gene TRBJ2-7; no definite D call. Trimming shortened V by 4 bases and J by 0 bases, and 4 bases separated the two germline ends. CDR3 size: 12 residues. Germline-derived CDR1 and CDR2 are MNHEY and SMNVEV (reference sequence). The CDR3, as DNA: TGTGCCAGCAGTTCCTACTCCTACGAGCAGTACTTC. This sequence encodes CASSSYSYEQYF.

The CDR3 nucleotides are TGTGCCAGCAGTTTCGACTCCCTGCGCCAAGAGACCCAGTACTTC. It yields the protein CASSFDSLRQETQYF. V usage is TRBV28 and J usage is TRBJ2-5; the D is unclear. In germline, CDR1 is MDHEN, CDR2 SYDVKM. This CDR3 spans 15 amino acids. The V and J ends lost 3 bases and 1 base respectively, with 12 bases between them.